A single T cell receptor (beta chain) is shown here with its context. What it binds is unknown. Germline values: CDR1 SGHVS, CDR2 FNYEAQ. The CDR3 consists of 15 residues. Trimming removed 5 bases from V and 0 bases from J; junction bases left unmatched: 2. This specimen comes from a study of cytomegalovirus exposure and HLA in healthy donors. Study-wide points: Three chains linked to CMV were shown in vitro to be specific for CMV antigens. TCR beta V segments were, for the most part, productive about 87% or about 30% of the time in an earlier analysis. Judged likely to be a sequencing artifact was a cluster of highly shared sequence variants.

Researchers ran the PCR with 60 Vbeta and 13 Jbeta primers. Assay used: immunoSEQ multiplex PCR; TCRdb lists only in-frame clones, some missing. This table holds about 130,000 clones, roughly 78% found once. This receptor was identified in a man younger than 40 in good health and CMV-seronegative. The sequenced sample consisted of PBMCs. This chain joins TRBV7-6 and TRBJ2-7; TRBD2 matches at 12 bases. The CDR3 region has the DNA TGTGCCAGCAGCAAACTAGCGGGGGGCTCCTACGAGCAGTACTTC. This encodes CASSKLAGGSYEQYF. Filled out from reference TRBV7-6 and TRBJ2-7, the complete variable domain reads GAGVSQSPRYKVTKRGQDVALRCDPISGHVSLYWYRQALGQGPEFLTYFNYEAQQDKSGLPNDRFSAERPEGSISTLTIQRTEQRDSAMYRCASSKLAGGSYEQYFGPGTRLTVT.